The present TCR beta chain was sequenced within a study of OX40 agonist ivuxolimab in advanced cancers. Study-wide context: As their treatment, patients were administered ivuxolimab, an agonistic anti-OX40 (CD134) antibody. Having had anti-PD-1, anti-PD-L1 or anti-CTLA-4 therapy before was allowed, and roughly 39% had some.

Study-level results: Averaged across samples, CD8+ T cells carried more expanded clones than CD4+ did.

A few counts support this clone. Its antigen remains unknown. Here immunoSEQ multiplex PCR was the method, and the copy in TCRdb shows in-frame clones only, minus some. The table has 45,000 to 55,000 clones, under 90% seen once. The source was CD4+ or CD8+ T cells sorted from blood, collected in a trial of the OX40 agonist ivuxolimab. The receptor was isolated from an adult with an advanced solid tumor such as melanoma, head and neck, liver or kidney cancer.

CDR3: CASLKGTGGTQYF. CDR3 DNA sequence: TGTGCCAGCCTAAAGGGGACTGGCGGGACCCAGTACTTC. This sequence joins TRBV6-5 and TRBJ2-5; TRBD2 might be the D (6 bases). The germline V gene encodes CDR1 MNHEY and CDR2 SVGAGI. Trimming took off 8 bases at V and 7 bases at J, with 17 bases between the two ends. The CDR3 is 13 amino acids.